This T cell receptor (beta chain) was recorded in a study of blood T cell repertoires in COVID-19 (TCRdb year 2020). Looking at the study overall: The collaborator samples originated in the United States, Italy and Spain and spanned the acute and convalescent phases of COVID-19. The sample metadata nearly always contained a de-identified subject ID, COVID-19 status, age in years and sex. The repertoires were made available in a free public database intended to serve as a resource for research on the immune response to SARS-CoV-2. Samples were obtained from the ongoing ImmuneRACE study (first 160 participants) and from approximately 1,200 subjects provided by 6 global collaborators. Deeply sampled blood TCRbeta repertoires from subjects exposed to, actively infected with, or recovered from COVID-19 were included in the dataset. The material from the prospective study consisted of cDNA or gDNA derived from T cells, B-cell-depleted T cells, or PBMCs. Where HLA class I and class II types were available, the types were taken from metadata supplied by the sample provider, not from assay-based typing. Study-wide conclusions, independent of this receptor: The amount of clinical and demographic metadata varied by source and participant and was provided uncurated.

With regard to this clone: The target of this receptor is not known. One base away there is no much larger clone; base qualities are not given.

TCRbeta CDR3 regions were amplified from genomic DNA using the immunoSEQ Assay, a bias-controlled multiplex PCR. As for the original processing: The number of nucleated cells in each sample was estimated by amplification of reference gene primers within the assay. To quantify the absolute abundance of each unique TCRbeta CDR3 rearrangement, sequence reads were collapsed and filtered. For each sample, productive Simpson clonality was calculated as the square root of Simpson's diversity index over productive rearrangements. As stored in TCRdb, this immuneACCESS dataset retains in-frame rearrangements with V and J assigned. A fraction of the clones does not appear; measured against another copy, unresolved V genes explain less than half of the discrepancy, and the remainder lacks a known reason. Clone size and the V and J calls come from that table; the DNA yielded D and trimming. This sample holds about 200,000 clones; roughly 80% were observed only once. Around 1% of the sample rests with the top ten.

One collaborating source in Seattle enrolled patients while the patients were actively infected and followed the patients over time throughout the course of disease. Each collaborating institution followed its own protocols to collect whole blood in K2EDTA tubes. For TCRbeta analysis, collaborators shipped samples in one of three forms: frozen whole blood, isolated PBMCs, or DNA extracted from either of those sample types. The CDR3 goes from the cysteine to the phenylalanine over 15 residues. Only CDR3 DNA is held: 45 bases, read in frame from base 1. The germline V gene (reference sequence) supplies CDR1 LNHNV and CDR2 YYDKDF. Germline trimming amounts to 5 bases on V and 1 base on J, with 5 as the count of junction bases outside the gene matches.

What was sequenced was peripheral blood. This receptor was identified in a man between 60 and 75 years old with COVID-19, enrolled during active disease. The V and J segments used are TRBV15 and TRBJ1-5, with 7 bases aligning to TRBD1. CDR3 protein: CATSPDRASNQPQHF. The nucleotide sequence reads TGTGCCACCAGCCCAGACAGGGCGAGCAATCAGCCCCAGCATTTT.